This T cell receptor (beta chain) was obtained from a study of cytomegalovirus exposure and HLA in healthy donors. General observations from the study: When a later analysis compared HLA-associated TCR beta chains with equally common others, the HLA-associated chains turned out to be more clonally expanded and to have lower generation probabilities. V- and J-gene trimming in TCR beta was tied to a missense DCLRE1C variant by an analysis performed later. Immune exposure was documented only through CMV serostatus.

On this clone: The antigen remains unidentified.

Researchers ran the PCR with 60 Vbeta and 13 Jbeta primers. TCRdb keeps only in-frame clones here, not all; method: immunoSEQ multiplex PCR. The sample lists approximately 150,000 clones; approximately 60% were seen once. V dropped 6 bases and J dropped 2 bases, with 17 bases sitting between them. The germline V gene has CDR1 SGHTA and CDR2 FQGNSA. CDR3 length equals 15 residues. Sample: PBMCs. This TCR was sampled from an older woman in good health and CMV-seropositive. This rearrangement joins TRBV7-2 to TRBJ2-7; D is possibly TRBD2 (5 bases). CDR3 residues: CASSSGASSTYEQYF. The DNA for the CDR3 is TGTGCCAGCAGTTCGGGTGCTAGCTCGACCTACGAGCAGTACTTC.